The entry that follows covers one TCR beta chain sequence. Its specificity is not known. The data stem from a study of cytomegalovirus exposure and HLA in healthy donors. Study results and caveats: For most TCR sequences rarity was the rule, although some public TCRs occurred in many donors.

This table comes from immunoSEQ multiplex PCR, and its TCRdb copy is limited to in-frame clones, with some not included. The sample lists 100,000 to 150,000 clones; about nine tenths were seen once. V was pared by 8 bases and J by 5 bases, with 12 bases between. CDR1 is WSHSY, CDR2 SAAADI, per germline. CDR3 length: 13 amino acids. The TCR sequence derives from a young man in good health and CMV-seronegative. V and J are TRBV10-2 and TRBJ2-2; D call uncertain. The sample taken for sequencing was PBMCs. CDR3 DNA sequence: TGCGCCAGCCTCCTAAAATTAACCGGGGAGCTGTTTTTT. Translation gives CASLLKLTGELFF.